The 5 T cell receptor beta chains reported below all come from one sample, sequenced in a study of immune aging and cytomegalovirus after organ transplant. Their recognized antigens are unknown. The time point is: five sample-tagged time points from pre-transplant (day -1) to day 368 post-transplant, pooled. A microwell BD Rhapsody targeted mRNA and AbSeq workflow captured the cells and built the libraries. TCRdb re-analysed the single-cell sequencing reads in MiXCR, keeping a single row per CDR3 protein. The repertoire holds more than 20,000 distinct CDR3 sequences, with roughly a third as singletons. This sample comprised CMV peptide-activated CD4+ and CD8+ T cells sorted from blood, obtained at five time points, pooled. Subset noted: sorted CD8+CD137+ and CD4+CD154+ T cells after about 11 h CMV IE-1 peptide stimulation. The receptors shown here come from a female donor who had a heart transplant and CMV viremia.

The chain carries TRBV3-1 and TRBJ1-2; D is uncertain. Trimming stripped 4 bases from V and 13 bases from J, with 22 bases between. The germline CDR1 and CDR2 sequences are LGHDT and YNNKEL (reference sequence). This CDR3 has 14 amino acids. The CDR3 DNA reads as TGTGCCAGCAGCCCGGGCGGGTCGGATATCGGTTTCACCTTC. Its protein product is CASSPGGSDIGFTF.

This clonotype was seen a handful of times. The chain employs TRBV20-1 and TRBJ2-3; D might be TRBD2 (5 bases). V shed 0 bases and J shed 1 base, with 8 bases lying between them. This CDR3 comprises 14 residues. From germline, CDR1 is DFQATT and CDR2 SNEGSKA (reference sequence). The DNA of the CDR3 is TGCAGTGCTAGAGACGGGGAACGCACAGATACGCAGTATTTT. It codes for CSARDGERTDTQYF.

The chain employs TRBV9 and TRBJ2-1, with 11 bases fitting TRBD2. The CDR3 loop spans 15 amino acids. V lost 1 base, J lost 10 bases, and 7 bases stayed unmatched. CDR1 is SGDLS, CDR2 YYNGEE, per germline. The CDR3 is CASSVYSGRAGEQFF. Here the CDR3 DNA reads TGTGCCAGCAGCGTATATAGCGGGAGGGCCGGCGAGCAGTTCTTC.

This clonotype was seen repeatedly, ten times or more. This sequence joins TRBV7-2 and TRBJ2-1; TRBD2 is a possible D gene (5 bases). This CDR3 contains 14 residues. Germline CDR1 and CDR2: SGHTA and FQGNSA. Trimming pared 5 bases from V and 6 bases from J, leaving 14 bases between. DNA of the CDR3: TGTGCCAGCAGCCAGCTCCGGGATCTCAATGAGCAGTTCTTC. Its translation is CASSQLRDLNEQFF.

The CDR3 DNA is TGTGCCAGCAGTTTCGGGACAGGGGGGACTGGGGGAGATGAAAAACTGTTTTTT. Encoded protein: CASSFGTGGTGGDEKLFF. The chain carries TRBV28 and TRBJ1-4; 11 bases are a match to TRBD1. Unmatched junction bases numbered 12, after V lost 3 bases and J lost 6 bases. This CDR3 contains 18 residues. In germline, CDR1 is MDHEN, CDR2 SYDVKM.